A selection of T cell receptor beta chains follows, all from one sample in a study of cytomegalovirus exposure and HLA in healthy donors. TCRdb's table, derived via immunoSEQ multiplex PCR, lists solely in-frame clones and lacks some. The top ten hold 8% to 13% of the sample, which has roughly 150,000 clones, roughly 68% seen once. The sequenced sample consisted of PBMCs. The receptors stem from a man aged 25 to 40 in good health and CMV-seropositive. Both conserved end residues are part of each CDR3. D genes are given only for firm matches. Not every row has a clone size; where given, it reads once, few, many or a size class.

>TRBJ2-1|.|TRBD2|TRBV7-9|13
CASSLGLDNEQFF
TGTGCCAGCAGCTTGGGACTAGACAATGAGCAGTTCTTC
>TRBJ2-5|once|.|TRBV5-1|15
CASSSTRDYKETQYF
TGCGCCAGCAGCTCGACCAGAGACTATAAAGAGACCCAGTACTTC
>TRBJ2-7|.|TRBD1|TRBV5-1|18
CASSTNSGQGAITYEQYF
TGCGCCAGCAGCACCAATTCGGGACAGGGGGCAATCACCTACGAGCAGTACTTC
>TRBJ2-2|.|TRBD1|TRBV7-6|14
CASTGTANTGELFF
TGTGCGAGTACAGGGACAGCCAACACCGGGGAGTTGTTTTTT
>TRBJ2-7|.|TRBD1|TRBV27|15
CASSLDPGQPNEQYF
TGTGCCAGCAGCCTCGACCCGGGACAGCCCAACGAGCAGTACTTC
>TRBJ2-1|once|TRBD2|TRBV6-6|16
CASSYGRTSGSSEQFF
TGTGCCAGCAGTTACGGACGGACTAGCGGGAGCAGTGAGCAGTTCTTC
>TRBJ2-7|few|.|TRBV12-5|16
CASGWGPAGSSYEQYF
TGTGCTAGTGGTTGGGGTCCTGCGGGAAGCTCCTACGAGCAGTACTTC
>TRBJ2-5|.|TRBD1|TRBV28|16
CASSWGRGTGQETQYF
TGTGCCAGCAGTTGGGGGCGCGGGACAGGACAAGAGACCCAGTACTTC
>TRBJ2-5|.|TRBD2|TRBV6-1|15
CASSGKTSGRETQYF
TGTGCCAGCAGTGGAAAGACTAGCGGGAGGGAGACCCAGTACTTC
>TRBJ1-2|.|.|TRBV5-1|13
CASSLDGQSGYTF
TGCGCCAGCAGCTTGGATGGACAGTCCGGCTACACCTTC
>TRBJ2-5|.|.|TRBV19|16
CASSSPSNRNQETQYF
TGTGCCAGTAGTAGCCCCTCGAACAGGAACCAAGAGACCCAGTACTTC
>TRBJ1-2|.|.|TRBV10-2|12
CASSGQIYGYTF
TGCGCCAGCAGTGGGCAGATCTATGGCTACACCTTC
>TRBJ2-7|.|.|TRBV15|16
CATSRGQALSSYEQYF
TGTGCCACCAGCAGAGGACAGGCATTATCCTCCTACGAGCAGTACTTC
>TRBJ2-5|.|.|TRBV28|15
CASSPNPGKKETQYF
TGTGCCAGCAGTCCGAACCCGGGTAAAAAAGAGACCCAGTACTTC
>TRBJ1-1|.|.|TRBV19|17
CASSDSLRPGNHSEAFF
TGTGCCAGTAGTGACAGCTTGCGTCCTGGAAACCATTCTGAAGCTTTCTTT
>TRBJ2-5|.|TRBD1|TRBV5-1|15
CASSLGGQGAGTQYF
TGCGCCAGCAGCTTGGGGGGACAGGGGGCCGGGACCCAGTACTTC